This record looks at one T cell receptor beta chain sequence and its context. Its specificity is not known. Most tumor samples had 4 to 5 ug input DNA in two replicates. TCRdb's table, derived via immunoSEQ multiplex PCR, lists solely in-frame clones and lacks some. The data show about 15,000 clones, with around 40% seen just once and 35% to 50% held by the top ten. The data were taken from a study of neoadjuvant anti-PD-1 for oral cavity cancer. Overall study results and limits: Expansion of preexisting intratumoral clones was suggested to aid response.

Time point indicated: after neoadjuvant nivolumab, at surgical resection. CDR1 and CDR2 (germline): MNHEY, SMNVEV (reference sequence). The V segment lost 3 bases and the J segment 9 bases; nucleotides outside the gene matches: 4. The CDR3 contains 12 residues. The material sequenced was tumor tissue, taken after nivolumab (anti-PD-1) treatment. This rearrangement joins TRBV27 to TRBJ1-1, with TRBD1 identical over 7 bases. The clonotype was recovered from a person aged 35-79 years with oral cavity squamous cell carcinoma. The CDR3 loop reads CASSFPRGQAFF. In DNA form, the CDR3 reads TGTGCCAGCAGTTTCCCGAGGGGGCAAGCTTTCTTT.